This T cell receptor beta chain was retrieved from a study of shared clonotypes between healthy human individuals. Overall study findings and caveats: Limitation of the genetic and exposure-history diversity represented came from the few donors.

CD45RO-negative CD8 cells positively selected for CCR7 made up the naive population, which excluded terminally differentiated effector memory CD45RA+ cells. Details on this clone: Its specificity is not known.

The CDR3 covers 15 residues. CDR1 and CDR2 from the germline V gene are SGHTA and FQGNSA. J lost 3 bases, V lost 1 base, and 4 bases had no gene match. Libraries were prepared by immunoSEQ multiplex PCR; TCRdb keeps only in-frame clonotypes and omits some of them. The table records approximately 740,000 clones, around 92% of them present only once. The rearrangement joins TRBV7-2 to TRBJ2-7; 9 bases map to TRBD1. Material: naive CD8+ T cells sorted from blood. The receptor's source is a man aged 25 to 40 in good health. CDR3 loop: CASSLVTGGFYEQYF. The CDR3 DNA sequence: TGTGCCAGCAGCTTAGTCACAGGGGGCTTCTACGAGCAGTACTTC.